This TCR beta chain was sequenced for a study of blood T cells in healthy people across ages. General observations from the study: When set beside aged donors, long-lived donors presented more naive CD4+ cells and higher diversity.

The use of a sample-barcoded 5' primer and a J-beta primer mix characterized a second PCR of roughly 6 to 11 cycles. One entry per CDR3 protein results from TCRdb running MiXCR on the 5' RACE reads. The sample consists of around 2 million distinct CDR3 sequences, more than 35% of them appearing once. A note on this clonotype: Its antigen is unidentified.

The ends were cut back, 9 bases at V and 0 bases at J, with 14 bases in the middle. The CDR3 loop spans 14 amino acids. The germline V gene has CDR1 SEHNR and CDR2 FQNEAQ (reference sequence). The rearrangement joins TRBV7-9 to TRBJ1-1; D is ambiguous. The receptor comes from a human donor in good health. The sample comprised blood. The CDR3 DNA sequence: TGTGCCAGTTGTGATTTGGCAGTGAACACTGAAGCTTTCTTT. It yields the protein CASCDLAVNTEAFF.